These 23 T cell receptor beta chains were all obtained from the same sample, sequenced in a study of T cell responses to AZD1222 COVID-19 vaccine. Only in-frame clones appear in the TCRdb table, and some are missing; sequencing was by immunoSEQ multiplex PCR. The sample lists around 120,000 clones, around nine tenths occurring once. Material: peripheral blood, obtained 28 days after the second AZD1222 dose. The receptor source for this set is an adult who received the AZD1222 COVID-19 vaccine.

The chain is built from TRBV9 and TRBJ2-7, with a tentative D call TRBD2 (6 bases). V was trimmed by 0 bases and J by 5 bases, leaving 9 bases between them. The CDR3 contains 13 residues. The V gene's germline CDR1 is SGDLS and CDR2 YYNGEE. The CDR3 nucleotides read TGTGCCAGCAGCGTAGGAGGAGGGGACGAGCAGTACTTC. It yields the protein CASSVGGGDEQYF.

The rearrangement uses TRBV9 and TRBJ2-5, with D tentatively TRBD2 (7 bases). V was shortened by 1 base and J by 1 base, with 14 bases between the two germline ends. Germline-derived CDR1 and CDR2 are SGDLS and YYNGEE. This CDR3 is built from 16 residues. In nucleotides, the CDR3 is TGTGCCAGCAGCGTAAGCGTAGGGGGGGCCCAAGAGACCCAGTACTTC. The encoded protein is CASSVSVGGAQETQYF.

The V and J genes are TRBV30 and TRBJ2-5; the D is unclear. This CDR3 comprises 13 residues. Trimming took 4 bases from V and 1 from J, leaving 10 bases between them. Germline lookup yields CDR1 GTSNPN and CDR2 SVGIG (reference sequence). CDR3 protein: CAWNNDAQETQYF. CDR3 nucleotides: TGTGCCTGGAATAATGACGCCCAAGAGACCCAGTACTTC. Full variable domain (remainder filled in from reference TRBV30 and TRBJ2-5): SQTIHQWPATLVQPVGSPLSLECTVEGTSNPNLYWYRQAAGRGLQLLFYSVGIGQISSEVPQNLSASRPQDRQFILSSKKLLLSDSGFYLCAWNNDAQETQYFGPGTRLLVL.

J is TRBJ2-7 and V is TRBV9, with 10 positions matching TRBD1. CDR1 and CDR2 (germline): SGDLS, YYNGEE. With V trimmed by 3 bases and J by 3 bases, 18 bases remained unmatched. The CDR3 is 19 residues long. The CDR3 protein is CASSDGGKVGDRGHYEQYF. In nucleotides, the CDR3 is TGTGCCAGCAGCGACGGGGGGAAAGTTGGGGACAGGGGACACTACGAGCAGTACTTC.

This chain links TRBV5-4 with TRBJ1-3; TRBD1 agrees at 8 bases. Looked up from germline, CDR1 is SGHNT and CDR2 is YYREEE (reference sequence). CDR3 length: 17 amino acids. The trim removed 3 bases at V and 0 bases at J, leaving 8 bases unmatched. The CDR3 loop is CASSSPGQGISGNTIYF. DNA for the CDR3: TGTGCCAGCAGCTCCCCAGGACAGGGAATCTCTGGAAACACCATATATTTT.

The V and J genes are TRBV19 and TRBJ1-1, with TRBD1 as a possible D gene (5 bases). Per the germline V gene, CDR1 is LNHDA and CDR2 is SQIVND (reference sequence). There are 13 residues in the CDR3. V lost 6 bases, J lost 3 bases, and 11 bases lay in between. The CDR3 DNA follows: TGTGCCAGTAGCCAGGGATGGGACACTGAAGCTTTCTTT. Residues: CASSQGWDTEAFF.

The DNA for the CDR3 is TGTGCCAGCAGCTTCCCCTGCCTCCGGGTCCTGAGCTCTGGGGCCAACGTCCTGACTTTC. This gives the protein CASSFPCLRVLSSGANVLTF. The gene calls are TRBV12-1 and TRBJ2-6; the table's TRBD2 call for D was not verified on the DNA. TRBV12-1 is noted as a pseudogene. The CDR3 spans 20 residues.

The chain couples TRBV6-5 to TRBJ2-2; D may be TRBD1 (6 bases). Germline V lookup: CDR1 MNHEY, CDR2 SVGAGI. CDR3 size: 16 residues. Trimming left V 2 bases short and J 6 bases short, with 16 bases between. In DNA, the CDR3 is TGTGCCAGCAGTTACGACTCTTCGGACAGACCCGGGGAGCTGTTTTTT. Its translation: CASSYDSSDRPGELFF.

The chain uses TRBV29-1 and TRBJ1-1, with D tentatively TRBD1 (5 bases). The CDR3 length is 13 residues. The germline V and J ends were trimmed by 1 base and 1 base, with 7 bases remaining between them. Germline V gene sequence: CDR1 SQVTM, CDR2 ANQGSEA. This CDR3 is CSVEVQGNTEAFF. The CDR3 DNA is TGCAGCGTTGAAGTTCAGGGGAACACTGAAGCTTTCTTT.

As DNA, the CDR3 is TGTGCCAGCAGCTCCGCCCCAATTGGGCAGGTGTCGAACACTGAAGCTTTCTTT. Residues: CASSSAPIGQVSNTEAFF. The chain links TRBV7-9 to TRBJ1-1; D gene uncertain. The CDR3 extends over 18 amino acids. V lost 4 bases and J lost 1, with 22 bases in between. The germline CDR1 and CDR2 sequences are SEHNR and FQNEAQ (reference sequence).

The V call is TRBV11-2, the J call TRBJ2-1, with 9 positions matching TRBD2. The CDR3 consists of 17 residues. V lost 1 base, J lost 0 bases, and 4 bases stayed unmatched. Germline assignment: CDR1 SGHAT and CDR2 FQNNGV. The CDR3 is CASSLVGSGSSYNEQFF. CDR3 sequence (DNA): TGTGCCAGCAGCTTAGTCGGTAGCGGGAGCTCCTACAATGAGCAGTTCTTC.

This chain links TRBV7-3 with TRBJ2-3; D possibly uses TRBD1 or TRBD2 (5 bases each). CDR3 length: 16 residues. CDR1 and CDR2 from the germline V gene are SGHTA and FQGTGA. The ends were cut back, 8 bases at V and 3 bases at J, with 21 bases in the middle. CDR3 residues: CASRLIGGPGTDTQYF. In DNA, the CDR3 is TGTGCCAGCCGCCTTATTGGGGGTCCCGGGACAGATACGCAGTATTTT.

The chain carries TRBV5-6 and TRBJ2-7; 8 bases line up with TRBD2. This CDR3 is built from 12 residues. With 4 bases clipped from V and 6 bases from J, the junction kept 3 bases outside the gene matches. Germline CDR1 and CDR2: SGHDT and YYEEEE. CDR3 sequence reads: CASSPGGAEQYF. The CDR3 DNA sequence: TGTGCCAGCAGCCCGGGGGGGGCCGAGCAGTACTTC.

The rearrangement uses TRBV30 and TRBJ2-4; D might be TRBD1 (5 bases). The CDR3 sequence is 13 residues long. The V end lost 0 bases, the J end lost 8 bases, and 11 bases lay between the germline ends. The germline V gene encodes CDR1 GTSNPN and CDR2 SVGIG (reference sequence). CDR3 nucleotide sequence: TGTGCCTGGAGTGTTCTCAGGGCGGACATTCAGTACTTC. This encodes CAWSVLRADIQYF.

Only one count was recorded for this clone. This chain links TRBV15 with TRBJ1-5; 7 nucleotides align to TRBD1. CDR3 length: 16 residues. Per germline, CDR1 LNHNV and CDR2 YYDKDF (reference sequence). V shed 3 bases and J 7 bases; nucleotides not matched to a gene: 12. The CDR3 DNA is TGTGCCACCAGCAGTTCGCGCCGGACAGGTCAACAGCCCCAGCATTTT. This gives the protein CATSSSRRTGQQPQHF.

The J gene is TRBJ1-1, the V gene TRBV19, with D maybe TRBD1 (5 bases). The CDR3 contains 16 residues. Germline V gene sequence: CDR1 LNHDA, CDR2 SQIVND (reference sequence). The ends were cut back, 1 base at V and 5 bases at J, with 17 bases in the middle. The CDR3 loop is CASSIVGRVKVTEAFF. The CDR3 nucleotides read TGTGCCAGTAGTATAGTCGGCAGGGTCAAAGTAACTGAAGCTTTCTTT.

The chain is built from TRBV30 and TRBJ1-1; D gene unclear. The germline gives CDR1 GTSNPN, CDR2 SVGIG (reference sequence). The ends were cut back, 4 bases at V and 1 base at J, with 13 bases in the middle. The CDR3 has 14 amino acids. For the CDR3, the DNA is TGTGCCTGGACTCCCCGGCCCAGGAACACTGAAGCTTTCTTT. Translation: CAWTPRPRNTEAFF. Variable domain in full (rest from reference TRBV30 and TRBJ1-1): SQTIHQWPATLVQPVGSPLSLECTVEGTSNPNLYWYRQAAGRGLQLLFYSVGIGQISSEVPQNLSASRPQDRQFILSSKKLLLSDSGFYLCAWTPRPRNTEAFFGQGTRLTVV.

The chain joins TRBV7-3 to TRBJ2-2, with unresolved D. CDR1 and CDR2 (germline): SGHTA, FQGTGA. V was pared by 1 base and J by 2 bases, with 2 bases between. The CDR3 spans 13 residues. DNA of the CDR3: TGTGCCAGCAGCTTAAGCAACACCGGGGAGCTGTTTTTT. Protein sequence: CASSLSNTGELFF. Drawing the rest from reference TRBV7-3 and TRBJ2-2, the complete variable domain is GAGVSQTPSNKVTEKGKYVELRCDPISGHTALYWYRQSLGQGPEFLIYFQGTGAADDSGLPNDRFFAVRPEGSVSTLKIQRTERGDSAVYLCASSLSNTGELFFGEGSRLTVL.

This chain uses TRBV4-2 with TRBJ1-3; D not certain. The CDR3 has 16 residues. Trimming left V 1 base short and J 4 bases short, with 14 bases between. Germline V gene data show CDR1 as LGHNA and CDR2 as YNFKEQ. CDR3 amino acids: CASSQAARDAGNTIYF. The CDR3 nucleotides are TGTGCCAGCAGCCAAGCGGCCCGGGATGCCGGAAACACCATATATTTT.

V gene TRBV10-3 combines with J gene TRBJ2-7; TRBD1 or TRBD2 may be the D gene (5 bases each). Trimming shortened V by 6 bases and J by 6 bases, and 9 bases separated the two germline ends. Germline V gene lookup returns CDR1 ENHRY and CDR2 SYGVKD. The CDR3 contains 11 residues. The CDR3 region is CAISRESEQYF. CDR3 bases: TGTGCCATCAGCAGGGAGTCCGAGCAGTACTTC.

J is TRBJ2-1 and V is TRBV19; 9 bases match TRBD2. V shed 5 bases and J 9 bases; nucleotides not matched to a gene: 11. The CDR3 covers 15 residues. CDR1 and CDR2 (germline): LNHDA, SQIVND (reference sequence). The CDR3 region has the DNA TGTGCCAGTAGTCTAACAAGCGGGGGGTTCGGTGAGCAGTTCTTC. Amino acids: CASSLTSGGFGEQFF.

This clone was found a few times. This rearrangement joins TRBV11-3 to TRBJ1-3; the D is unclear. V was trimmed by 1 base and J by 3 bases, leaving 4 bases between them. The germline V gene has CDR1 SGHNT and CDR2 YENEEA. This CDR3 has 13 amino acids. The CDR3 sequence is CASSLGNGNTIYF. CDR3 bases: TGTGCCAGCAGCTTAGGGAATGGAAACACCATATATTTT. The whole variable domain, filled in from reference TRBV11-3 and TRBJ1-3, reads EAGVVQSPRYKIIEKKQPVAFWCNPISGHNTLYWYLQNLGQGPELLIRYENEEAVDDSQLPKDRFSAERLKGVDSTLKIQPAELGDSAVYLCASSLGNGNTIYFGEGSWLTVV.

This chain links TRBV9 with TRBJ2-5, with 10 bases lining up with TRBD2. Germline V CDR1 and CDR2: SGDLS, YYNGEE. This CDR3 is built from 15 residues. V lost 4 bases to trimming and J lost 1 base; unmatched junction nucleotides: 4. This CDR3 is CASSLGLAFQETQYF. CDR3 DNA: TGTGCCAGCAGCTTGGGACTAGCGTTCCAAGAGACCCAGTACTTC.